This T cell receptor (beta chain) was recovered during a study of cytomegalovirus exposure and HLA in healthy donors. Study-level findings and limits: Equally common other TCR beta chains were less clonally expanded than HLA-associated ones, a later analysis found.

This clone was picked up one time. Its antigen is currently unknown. Primers for the PCR totalled 60 Vbeta and 13 Jbeta. The data were produced by immunoSEQ multiplex PCR, yet TCRdb's version contains in-frame clones alone and is incomplete. The sample records 85,000 to 100,000 clones, approximately 81% being singletons. This CDR3 has 15 amino acids. The sequencing input was PBMCs. J is TRBJ2-7 and V is TRBV21-1; the table assigns TRBD1, which was not confirmed against the DNA. TRBV21-1 constitutes a pseudogene. This sequence was found in a male donor in good health and CMV-seropositive. The CDR3 sequence is CASSYGTGSSYEQYF. The CDR3 DNA is TGTGCCAGCAGCTATGGGACAGGGAGCTCCTACGAGCAGTACTTC.